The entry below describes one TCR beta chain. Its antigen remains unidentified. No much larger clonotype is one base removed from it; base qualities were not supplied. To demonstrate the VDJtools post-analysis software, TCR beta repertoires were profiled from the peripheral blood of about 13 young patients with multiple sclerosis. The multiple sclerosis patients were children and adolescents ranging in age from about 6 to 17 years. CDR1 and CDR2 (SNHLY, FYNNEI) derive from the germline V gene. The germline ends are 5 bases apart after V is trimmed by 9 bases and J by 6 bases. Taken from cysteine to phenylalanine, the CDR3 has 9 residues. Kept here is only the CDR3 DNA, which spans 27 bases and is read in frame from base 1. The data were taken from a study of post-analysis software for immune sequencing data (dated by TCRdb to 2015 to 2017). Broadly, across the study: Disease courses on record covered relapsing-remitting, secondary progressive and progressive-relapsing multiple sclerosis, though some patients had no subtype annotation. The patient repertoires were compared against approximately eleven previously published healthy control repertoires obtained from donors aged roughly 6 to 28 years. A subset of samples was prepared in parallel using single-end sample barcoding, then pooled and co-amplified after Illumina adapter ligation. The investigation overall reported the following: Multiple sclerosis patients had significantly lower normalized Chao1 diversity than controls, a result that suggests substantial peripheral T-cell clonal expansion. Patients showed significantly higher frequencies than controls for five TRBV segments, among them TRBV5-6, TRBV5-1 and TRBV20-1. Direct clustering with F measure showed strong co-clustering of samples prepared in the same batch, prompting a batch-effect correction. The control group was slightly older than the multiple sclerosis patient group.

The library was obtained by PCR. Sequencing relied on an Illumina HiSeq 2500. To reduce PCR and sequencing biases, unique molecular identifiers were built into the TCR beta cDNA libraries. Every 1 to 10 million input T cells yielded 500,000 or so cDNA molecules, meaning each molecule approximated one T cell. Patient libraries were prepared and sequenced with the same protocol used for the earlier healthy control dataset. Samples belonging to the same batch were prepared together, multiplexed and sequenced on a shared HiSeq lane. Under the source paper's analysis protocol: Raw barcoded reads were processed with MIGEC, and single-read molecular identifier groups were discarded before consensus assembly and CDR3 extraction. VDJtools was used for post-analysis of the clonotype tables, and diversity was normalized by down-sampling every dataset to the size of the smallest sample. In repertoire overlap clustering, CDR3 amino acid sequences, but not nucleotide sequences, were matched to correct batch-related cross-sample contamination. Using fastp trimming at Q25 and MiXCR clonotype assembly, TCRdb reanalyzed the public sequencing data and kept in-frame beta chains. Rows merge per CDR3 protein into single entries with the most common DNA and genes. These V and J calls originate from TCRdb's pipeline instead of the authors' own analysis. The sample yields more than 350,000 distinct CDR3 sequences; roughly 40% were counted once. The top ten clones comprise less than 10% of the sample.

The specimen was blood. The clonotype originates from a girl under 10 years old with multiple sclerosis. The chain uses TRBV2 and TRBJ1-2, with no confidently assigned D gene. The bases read TGTGCCAGGAGGGATGGCTACACCTTC. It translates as CARRDGYTF.